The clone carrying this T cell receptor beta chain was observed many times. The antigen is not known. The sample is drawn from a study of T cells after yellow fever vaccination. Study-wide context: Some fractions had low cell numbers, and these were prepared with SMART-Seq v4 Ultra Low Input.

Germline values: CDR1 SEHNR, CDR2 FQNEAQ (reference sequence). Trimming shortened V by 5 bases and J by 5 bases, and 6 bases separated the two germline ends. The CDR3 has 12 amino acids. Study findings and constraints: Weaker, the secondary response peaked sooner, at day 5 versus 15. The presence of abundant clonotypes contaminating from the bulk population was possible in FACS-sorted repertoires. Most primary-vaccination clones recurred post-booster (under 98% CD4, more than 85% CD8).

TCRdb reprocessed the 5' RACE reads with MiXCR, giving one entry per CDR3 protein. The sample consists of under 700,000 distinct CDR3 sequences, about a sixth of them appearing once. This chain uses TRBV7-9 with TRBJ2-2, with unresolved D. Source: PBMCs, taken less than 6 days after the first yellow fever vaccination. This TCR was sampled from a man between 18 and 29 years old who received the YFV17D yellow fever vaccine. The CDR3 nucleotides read TGTGCCAGCAGCGATGGGACCGGGGAGCTGTTTTTT. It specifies CASSDGTGELFF.